Described below is a single T cell receptor beta chain sequence and its context. Antigen: not known. This sample was taken from a study of T-cell reconstitution after alpha-beta-depleted transplantation in children. General study points: In some patients, recipient T cells and intrathymic progenitors surviving conditioning explained high day-60 diversity. Most T-cell counts and diversity one year after the transplant came from T cells that were newly produced.

Unique molecular identifiers featured in how the TCRbeta library was prepared. One entry per CDR3 protein results from TCRdb running MiXCR on the PCR reads. Counted here are 600,000 to 800,000 distinct CDR3 sequences, roughly 14% occurring once; the ten biggest clones make up 0.79%. Sequenced here: PBMCs, sampled before TCRalphabeta/CD19-depleted stem cell transplant. This receptor was obtained from a girl aged 2-10 years with congenital amegakaryocytic thrombocytopenia, due to receive a stem cell transplant.

The CDR3 region has the DNA TGCGCCAGCAGCCTCCGGGATGCCACTGAAGCTTTCTTT. Encoded protein: CASSLRDATEAFF. V usage is TRBV5-1 and J usage is TRBJ1-1; D unclear. CDR3 size: 13 residues. CDR1 is SGHRS, CDR2 YFSETQ, per germline. The V gene lost 4 bases and the J gene lost 4 bases, with 11 bases spanning the gap.